One sample yielded the 28 T cell receptor beta chains listed below, sequenced in a study of cytotoxic CD8 clonotypes in ibrutinib-treated CLL. Sequencing was performed with immunoSEQ multiplex PCR; in TCRdb, only in-frame clones are kept and a portion is missing. The sample has hundreds of thousands of clones, 67% seen once; the top ten hold 5% to 6.5%. This material consisted of PBMCs, taken after 36 months of ibrutinib treatment. The receptors derive from a human donor with chronic lymphocytic leukemia.

The rearrangement joins TRBV29-1 to TRBJ2-7, with a weak D call TRBD1 (6 bases). The CDR3 consists of 14 residues. The V end was cut by 6 bases, the J end by 4 bases, with 19 bases between. Germline V CDR1 and CDR2: SQVTM, ANQGSEA. Written as DNA, the CDR3 is TGCAGCGTCAGGAGGTGGGACACGGGATACGAGCAGTACTTC. Amino acid sequence: CSVRRWDTGYEQYF.

The chain recombines TRBV10-3 with TRBJ2-1; 12 bases line up with TRBD2. V gave up 6 bases and J gave up 8 bases; unmatched junction bases: 11. The CDR3 totals 16 residues. Germline values: CDR1 ENHRY, CDR2 SYGVKD. The DNA for the CDR3 is TGTGCCATCAGGCAACGGACTAGCGGGAACTGGGATGAGCAGTTCTTC. Amino acids: CAIRQRTSGNWDEQFF.

The chain recombines TRBV10-3 with TRBJ2-4, with 8 bases identical to TRBD2. In germline, CDR1 is ENHRY, CDR2 SYGVKD. J lost 5 bases, V lost 10 bases, and 10 bases had no gene match. The CDR3 contains 14 residues. CDR3 nucleotides: TGTGCCACCCTTGACTCGGGAGGGCAAAACATTCAGTACTTC. This sequence encodes CATLDSGGQNIQYF.

The chain is built from TRBV28 and TRBJ1-5, with a possible D match to TRBD1 (5 bases). This CDR3 contains 15 residues. Trimming removed 5 bases from V and 3 bases from J, with 14 bases in between. Germline V gives CDR1 MDHEN, CDR2 SYDVKM. CDR3: CASSPRWGNNQPQHF. CDR3 DNA: TGTGCCAGCAGTCCCCGTTGGGGGAACAATCAGCCCCAGCATTTT.

This clone was seen just once. This chain's CDR3 is CASSGTNEKLFF. The CDR3 DNA sequence: TGTGCCAGCTCGGGAACTAATGAAAAACTGTTTTTT. The chain uses TRBV18 and TRBJ1-4; D is uncertain. Trimming pared 6 bases from V and 1 base from J, leaving 3 bases between. Germline V gene lookup returns CDR1 KGHSH and CDR2 LQKENI. This CDR3 comprises 12 residues.

This clone was recorded a few times. V and J are TRBV5-1 and TRBJ1-1; 9 bases map to TRBD1. The CDR3 has 16 residues. Germline CDR1 is SGHRS and CDR2 is YFSETQ. The J segment lost 3 bases and the V segment lost 2 bases, leaving 8 bases of the junction unmatched. For the CDR3, the DNA is TGCGCCAGCAGCTTCAGACAGGGGGTTTTGGACACTGAAGCTTTCTTT. Protein product: CASSFRQGVLDTEAFF.

This sequence joins TRBV19 and TRBJ1-2; 10 bases align to TRBD1. Trimming at V came to 5 bases and at J to 1 base, leaving 1 base not matched to a gene. Germline values: CDR1 LNHDA, CDR2 SQIVND (reference sequence). The CDR3 is 14 amino acids. The CDR3 DNA sequence: TGTGCCAGTAGTCGGACAGGGGGTAACTATGGCTACACCTTC. This translates into CASSRTGGNYGYTF. Variable domain in full (rest from reference TRBV19 and TRBJ1-2): DGGITQSPKYLFRKEGQNVTLSCEQNLNHDAMYWYRQDPGQGLRLIYYSQIVNDFQKGDIAEGYSVSREKKESFPLTVTSAQKNPTAFYLCASSRTGGNYGYTFGSGTRLTVV.

This clone was observed a few times. V usage is TRBV29-1 and J usage is TRBJ2-7; 8 bases fit TRBD1. Germline CDR1 reads SQVTM; CDR2 reads ANQGSEA. The CDR3 totals 11 residues. After removal of 6 bases from V and 5 bases from J, the junction contained 3 bases not matched to a gene. CDR3 DNA: TGCAGCGTACAGGGGGACCACGAGCAGTACTTC. This encodes CSVQGDHEQYF.

The V and J genes are TRBV5-1 and TRBJ2-2; no reliable D call. CDR1 SGHRS and CDR2 YFSETQ come from the germline V gene. V lost 1 base and J lost 4, with 8 bases in between. This CDR3 spans 14 amino acids. The CDR3 here is CASSLRASTGELFF. CDR3 in DNA: TGCGCCAGCAGCTTGAGGGCCAGCACCGGGGAGCTGTTTTTT.

This clone was seen only once. The chain carries TRBV7-2 and TRBJ2-1; no firm D call. V gave up 2 bases and J gave up 5 bases, with 22 bases separating them. The CDR3 is 18 amino acids. The germline CDR1 and CDR2 sequences are SGHTA and FQGNSA. The CDR3 sequence: CASSLTGSRSKPDNEQFF. For the CDR3, the DNA is TGTGCCAGCAGCTTAACGGGTAGCCGGAGCAAACCAGACAATGAGCAGTTCTTC.

V usage is TRBV5-1 and J usage is TRBJ2-7, with 14 bases fitting TRBD2. There are 15 residues in the CDR3. Germline V gene data show CDR1 as SGHRS and CDR2 as YFSETQ. Unmatched junction bases numbered 3, after V lost 1 base and J lost 6 bases. The CDR3 DNA is TGCGCCAGCAGCTTGATCGGACTAGCGGGAGGCGAGCAGTACTTC. This sequence encodes CASSLIGLAGGEQYF.

The rearrangement joins TRBV6-1 to TRBJ1-2, with 7 nucleotides matching TRBD1. The length of the CDR3 is 17 residues. V was clipped by 4 bases and J by 3 bases; unmatched bases: 14. Germline lookup yields CDR1 MNHNS and CDR2 SASEGT. CDR3 nucleotides: TGTGCCAGCAGTGGGGACAAACAGGGGAGGGGGGACTATGGCTACACCTTC. Amino acid sequence: CASSGDKQGRGDYGYTF.

The chain carries TRBV29-1 and TRBJ2-2, with TRBD1 as a possible D gene (5 bases). This CDR3 contains 12 residues. V lost 7 bases, J lost 5 bases, and 11 bases lay in between. Germline CDR1 reads SQVTM; CDR2 reads ANQGSEA. The DNA for the CDR3 is TGCAGCGCGGCAGGGCTTACCGGGGAGCTGTTTTTT. Protein product: CSAAGLTGELFF.

The chain recombines TRBV6-6 with TRBJ1-5, with a possible D match to TRBD1 (5 bases). V was pared by 6 bases and J by 2 bases, with 11 bases between. This CDR3 comprises 14 residues. Germline loops: CDR1 MNHNY, CDR2 SVGAGI (reference sequence). CDR3 region: CASSPGHRNQPQHF. The CDR3 nucleotides are TGTGCCAGCAGCCCAGGACACCGCAATCAGCCCCAGCATTTT.

DNA for the CDR3: TGCGCCAGCAGCCAAGATGGAGCGGGGGGCCTCCAAGAGACCCAGTACTTC. Encoded protein: CASSQDGAGGLQETQYF. The genes are TRBV4-1 and TRBJ2-5; TRBD2 aligns across 9 bases. V lost 0 bases, J lost 1 base, and 6 bases stayed unmatched. CDR3 length: 17 residues. The V gene's germline CDR1 is MGHRA and CDR2 YSYEKL.

The chain recombines TRBV28 with TRBJ2-7; D uncertain. Trimming left V 2 bases short and J 7 bases short, with 9 bases between. The germline gives CDR1 MDHEN, CDR2 SYDVKM. The CDR3 spans 12 residues. This CDR3 is CASSLRLWEQYF. In nucleotides, the CDR3 is TGTGCCAGCAGTTTACGGCTGTGGGAGCAGTACTTC. Complete variable domain (other parts from reference TRBV28 and TRBJ2-7): DVKVTQSSRYLVKRTGEKVFLECVQDMDHENMFWYRQDPGLGLRLIYFSYDVKMKEKGDIPEGYSVSREKKERFSLILESASTNQTSMYLCASSLRLWEQYFGPGTRLTVT.

The CDR3 region is CASSYREAGYGYTF. CDR3 nucleotides: TGTGCCAGCAGCTACAGGGAAGCGGGCTATGGCTACACCTTC. This chain uses TRBV2 with TRBJ1-2; perhaps TRBD1 as D (6 bases). V was trimmed by 6 bases and J by 4 bases, leaving 15 bases between them. This CDR3 contains 14 residues. The V gene's germline CDR1 is SNHLY and CDR2 FYNNEI.

The chain combines TRBV25-1 with TRBJ1-1; no firm D call. The CDR3 consists of 11 residues. Germline V gives CDR1 MGHDK, CDR2 SYGVNS. The V gene lost 10 bases and the J gene lost 5 bases, with 11 bases spanning the gap. The CDR3 coding sequence is TGTGCCATCGGAACCCTTACTGAAGCTTTCTTT. This gives the protein CAIGTLTEAFF.

The sample holds a few counts of this clone. The chain carries TRBV29-1 and TRBJ1-4; 7 bases align to TRBD1. Germline CDR1 SQVTM, CDR2 ANQGSEA. The CDR3 has 13 residues. Germline trimming cut 3 bases from V and 2 bases from J; bases unmatched to any gene: 0. The CDR3 region is CSVETGTNEKLFF. Here the CDR3 DNA reads TGCAGCGTTGAGACAGGGACTAATGAAAAACTGTTTTTT. Full variable domain (missing parts from reference TRBV29-1 and TRBJ1-4): SAVISQKPSRDICQRGTSLTIQCQVDSQVTMMFWYRQQPGQSLTLIATANQGSEATYESGFVIDKFPISRPNLTFSTLTVSNMSPEDSSIYLCSVETGTNEKLFFGSGTQLSVL.

V gene TRBV6-5 combines with J gene TRBJ1-2; D gene ambiguous. Deletions cut 0 bases from V and 6 bases from J, with 11 bases between. The CDR3 totals 14 residues. Germline V gene sequence: CDR1 MNHEY, CDR2 SVGAGI. DNA for the CDR3: TGTGCCAGCAGTTACTCAGGGTATTTTGATGGCTACACCTTC. Encoded protein: CASSYSGYFDGYTF.

This clone was detected only a few times. The rearrangement links TRBV5-1 to TRBJ2-5; the D gene is possibly TRBD1 (6 bases). The V gene lost 0 bases and the J gene lost 5 bases, with 14 bases spanning the gap. CDR3 size: 15 residues. Germline assignment: CDR1 SGHRS and CDR2 YFSETQ. CDR3: CASSLDPGGRETQYF. The CDR3 nucleotides read TGCGCCAGCAGCTTGGATCCTGGGGGCAGGGAGACCCAGTACTTC.

Here the CDR3 DNA reads TGTGCCAGCAGCTTGGCGGCGGGAGAGACCCAGTACTTC. Translating gives CASSLAAGETQYF. The chain combines TRBV5-4 with TRBJ2-5; TRBD2 is a possible D gene (5 bases). Germline CDR1 reads SGHNT; CDR2 reads YYREEE (reference sequence). The CDR3 runs 13 residues. V lost 0 bases to trimming and J lost 4 bases, with 7 bases between them.

On this clone itself: A read error may explain this, as a much larger clone is one base away. The chain joins TRBV18 to TRBJ1-2, with D tentatively TRBD1 (6 bases). The CDR3 is 13 amino acids. The V and J ends lost 1 base and 4 bases respectively, with 7 bases between them. Germline CDR1 reads KGHSH; CDR2 reads LQKENI. The CDR3 here is CASSPQGGYGYTF. DNA of the CDR3: TGTGCCAGCTCACCACAGGGGGGCTATGGCTACACCTTC.

CDR3 region: CASCKGSGANVLTF. DNA for the CDR3: TGTGCCTCCTGCAAGGGGTCTGGGGCCAACGTCCTGACTTTC. The J gene is TRBJ2-6, the V gene TRBV9; TRBD1 might be the D (5 bases). The CDR3 has 14 residues. Deletions cut 10 bases from V and 1 base from J, with 12 bases between. Germline values: CDR1 SGDLS, CDR2 YYNGEE.

The CDR3 protein is CASSPGVRDTNYGYTF. The CDR3, as DNA: TGCGCCAGCAGCCCAGGGGTCCGGGACACTAACTATGGCTACACCTTC. This rearrangement joins TRBV5-1 to TRBJ1-2; perhaps TRBD1 as D (6 bases). The CDR3 is 16 amino acids. From germline, CDR1 is SGHRS and CDR2 YFSETQ. With 4 bases removed from V and 0 bases from J, the gap between germline ends came to 16 bases.

In its sample, this clone was seen a few times. The CDR3 coding sequence is TGTGCCAGCAGCCGCTACAGGGAGTCGTACTATGGCTACACCTTC. It translates to CASSRYRESYYGYTF. The chain combines TRBV14 with TRBJ1-2; D possibly corresponds to TRBD1 (6 bases). Germline assignment: CDR1 SGHDN and CDR2 FVKESK. This CDR3 contains 15 residues. V dropped 4 bases and J dropped 3 bases, with 15 bases sitting between them. The complete variable domain, with remaining parts taken from reference TRBV14 and TRBJ1-2, reads EAGVTQFPSHSVIEKGQTVTLRCDPISGHDNLYWYRRVMGKEIKFLLHFVKESKQDESGMPNNRFLAERTGGTYSTLKVQPAELEDSGVYFCASSRYRESYYGYTFGSGTRLTVV.

The gene calls are TRBV28 and TRBJ2-2; TRBD2 might be the D (5 bases). CDR1 and CDR2 (germline): MDHEN, SYDVKM. CDR3 length: 14 residues. V was pared by 2 bases and J by 4 bases, with 8 bases between. CDR3 nucleotides: TGTGCCAGCAGTTTAGACTACTCCACCGGGGAGCTGTTTTTT. Translation gives CASSLDYSTGELFF.

The chain couples TRBV27 to TRBJ2-2; D unclear. CDR1 and CDR2 from the germline V gene are MNHEY and SMNVEV (reference sequence). The CDR3 has 14 residues. Deletions cut 5 bases from V and 7 bases from J, with 14 bases between. CDR3 sequence reads: CASSPRTLGGELFF. CDR3 DNA: TGTGCCAGCAGTCCAAGGACCCTCGGCGGGGAGCTGTTTTTT.